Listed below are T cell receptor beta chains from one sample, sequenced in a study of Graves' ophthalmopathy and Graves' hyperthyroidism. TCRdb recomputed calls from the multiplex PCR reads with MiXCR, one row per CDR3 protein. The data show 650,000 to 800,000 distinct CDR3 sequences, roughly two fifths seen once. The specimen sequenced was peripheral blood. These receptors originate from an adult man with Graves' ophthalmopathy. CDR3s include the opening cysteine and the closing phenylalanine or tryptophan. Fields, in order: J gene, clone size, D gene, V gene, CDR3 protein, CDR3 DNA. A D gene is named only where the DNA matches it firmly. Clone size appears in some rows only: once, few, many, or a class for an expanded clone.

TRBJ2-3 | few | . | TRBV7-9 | CASSYVGTDTQYF | TGTGCCAGCAGCTACGTGGGCACAGATACGCAGTATTTT
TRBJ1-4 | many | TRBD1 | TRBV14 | CASSQGGGGKLFF | TGTGCCAGCAGCCAAGGAGGGGGCGGAAAACTGTTTTTT
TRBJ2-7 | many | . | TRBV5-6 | CASRPTGIYEQYF | TGTGCCAGCAGGCCCACAGGGATCTACGAGCAGTACTTC
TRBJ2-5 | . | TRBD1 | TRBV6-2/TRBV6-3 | CASSYSLAGGGEETQYF | TGTGCCAGCAGTTACTCTTTGGCAGGGGGCGGTGAAGAGACCCAGTACTTC
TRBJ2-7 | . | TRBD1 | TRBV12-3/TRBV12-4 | CASSPTGGSSEQYF | TGTGCCAGCAGCCCAACAGGGGGATCATCCGAGCAGTACTTC
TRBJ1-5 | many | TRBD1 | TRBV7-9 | CATTDRGNQPQHF | TGTGCCACTACGGACAGGGGCAATCAGCCCCAGCATTTT
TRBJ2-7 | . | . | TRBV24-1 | CATSARAGGEQYF | TGTGCCACCAGTGCTAGAGCCGGGGGCGAGCAGTACTTC
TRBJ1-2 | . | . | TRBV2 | CASSTQTYGYTF | TGTGCCAGCAGTACCCAGACCTATGGCTACACCTTC
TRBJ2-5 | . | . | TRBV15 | CATSRVAAQETQYF | TGTGCCACCAGCAGAGTAGCGGCACAAGAGACCCAGTACTTC
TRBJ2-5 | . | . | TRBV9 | CASSEGLGSGFQETQYF | TGTGCCAGCAGCGAGGGACTTGGAAGCGGGTTCCAAGAGACCCAGTACTTC
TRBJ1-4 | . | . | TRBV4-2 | CASSQEPIGEKLFF | TGTGCCAGCAGCCAGGAGCCGATTGGGGAAAAACTGTTTTTT